The 21 T cell receptor beta chains listed next were all sequenced from one sample in a study of blood T cell repertoires in COVID-19. TCRdb's table, derived via immunoSEQ multiplex PCR, lists solely in-frame clones and lacks some. Here the sample spans tens of thousands of clones, roughly 86% being singletons. Sequencing was carried out using peripheral blood. The receptors were sampled from a human donor in a cohort sampled during active COVID-19.

The rearrangement uses TRBV7-2 and TRBJ2-1, with D possibly TRBD1 on 6 matching bases. CDR3 length equals 15 residues. Trimming took off 6 bases at V and 0 bases at J, with 12 bases between the two ends. Per germline, CDR1 SGHTA and CDR2 FQGNSA. The CDR3 sequence: CASSLDSSSYNEQFF. In DNA form, the CDR3 reads TGTGCCAGCAGTTTGGACAGCAGCTCCTACAATGAGCAGTTCTTC.

This chain connects TRBV27 to TRBJ2-7, with D perhaps matching TRBD1 (5 bases). V lost 1 base to trimming and J lost 1 base, with 5 bases between them. Germline V gene lookup returns CDR1 MNHEY and CDR2 SMNVEV (reference sequence). This CDR3 has 13 residues. CDR3 sequence: CASSLYRSYEQYF. CDR3 in DNA: TGTGCCAGCAGTTTATACAGGTCCTACGAGCAGTACTTC.

V and J are TRBV7-5 and TRBJ2-5; no DNA check was done on the table's D call, TRBD2. TRBV7-5 is noted as a pseudogene. The CDR3 length is 14 residues. CDR3 bases: TGTGCCAGACTCGACGAAGGGGAGGGGGAGACCCAGTACTTC. Translated, it gives CARLDEGEGETQYF.

This clone was counted between two and nine times. The V gene is TRBV6-1, the J gene TRBJ1-5; D perhaps matches TRBD1 (6 bases). V was shortened by 3 bases and J by 4 bases, with 19 bases between the two germline ends. The CDR3 extends over 17 amino acids. Germline V gene sequence: CDR1 MNHNS, CDR2 SASEGT. CDR3 in amino acids: CASSEPRGWGQNQPQHF. The CDR3 DNA is TGTGCCAGCAGTGAGCCCAGGGGTTGGGGGCAAAATCAGCCCCAGCATTTT.

The V call is TRBV6-5, the J call TRBJ2-7; 8 nucleotides align to TRBD2. CDR1 MNHEY and CDR2 SVGAGI come from the germline V gene. This CDR3 region has 15 residues. J was trimmed by 7 bases and V by 6 bases; bases with no gene match: 14. This CDR3 reads CASSSLVGVAGEQYF. In nucleotides, the CDR3 is TGTGCCAGCAGCTCCTTGGTCGGAGTAGCGGGGGAGCAGTACTTC.

This sequence joins TRBV9 and TRBJ2-5; D is perhaps TRBD2 (7 bases). The CDR3 length is 14 residues. Trimming removed 4 bases from V and 4 bases from J, with 14 bases in between. Germline lookup yields CDR1 SGDLS and CDR2 YYNGEE. CDR3 bases: TGTGCCAGCAGCCTCTGGGGGGGCCGAGAGACCCAGTACTTC. Protein sequence: CASSLWGGRETQYF.

This clone is a singleton in its sample. The V call is TRBV14, the J call TRBJ2-2; TRBD2 matches at 9 bases. The ends lost 1 base at V and 0 bases at J; junction bases unmatched: 12. In germline, CDR1 is SGHDN, CDR2 FVKESK. This CDR3 spans 20 amino acids. CDR3 in amino acids: CASSQGWCASGTSNTGELFF. As DNA, the CDR3 is TGTGCCAGCAGCCAAGGTTGGTGCGCTAGCGGGACCTCGAACACCGGGGAGCTGTTTTTT.

The chain carries TRBV28 and TRBJ2-7, with D tentatively TRBD1 (6 bases). With 4 bases removed from V and 0 bases from J, the gap between germline ends came to 34 bases. This CDR3 is 22 amino acids long. Germline V lookup: CDR1 MDHEN, CDR2 SYDVKM. The CDR3 spells CASSSYWTETLIDRSSSYEQYF. CDR3 DNA: TGTGCCAGCAGTTCTTACTGGACGGAAACTCTTATTGACAGGTCCTCCTCCTACGAGCAGTACTTC.

The chain has TRBV19 and TRBJ1-2; no definite D call. The germline V gene encodes CDR1 LNHDA and CDR2 SQIVND (reference sequence). CDR3 length equals 14 residues. V was cut by 9 bases and J by 8 bases, with 22 bases left in between. The CDR3 DNA reads TGTGCCAGCACACCAGGCCCGGATAGGATCGGCTACACCTTC. Translation gives CASTPGPDRIGYTF.

The chain has TRBV7-2 and TRBJ2-1; 9 nucleotides line up with TRBD2. Germline CDR1 and CDR2: SGHTA and FQGNSA. This CDR3 contains 14 residues. Losses at the gene ends were 8 bases for V and 6 bases for J; bases not matched to a gene: 8. CDR3 DNA sequence: TGTGCCAGCCGCGAATCTAGCGGGATCAATGAGCAGTTCTTC. It encodes CASRESSGINEQFF.

The CDR3 loop is CASSKGHRGLGDTQYF. The CDR3 nucleotides read TGTGCCAGCAGTAAGGGGCACAGGGGCCTGGGAGATACGCAGTATTTT. This chain connects TRBV6-2 or TRBV6-3 to TRBJ2-3; 7 bases line up with TRBD1. The V gene's germline CDR1 is MNHEY and CDR2 SVGEGT. The CDR3 loop spans 16 amino acids. After removal of 5 bases from V and 5 bases from J, the junction contained 13 bases not matched to a gene.

V is TRBV5-1 and J is TRBJ2-7; 11 nucleotides agree with TRBD2. V trimming: 4 bases; J trimming: 0 bases; junction bases outside the gene matches: 18. Germline loops: CDR1 SGHRS, CDR2 YFSETQ. This CDR3 spans 20 amino acids. The CDR3 here is CASSPGTAGSSGRRSYEQYF. Written as DNA, the CDR3 is TGCGCCAGCAGCCCCGGGACAGCGGGTTCTAGCGGGAGGCGCTCCTACGAGCAGTACTTC.

This chain uses TRBV6-5 with TRBJ1-6, with D possibly TRBD1 on 5 matching bases. V was shortened by 6 bases and J by 0 bases, with 9 bases between the two germline ends. The germline gives CDR1 MNHEY, CDR2 SVGAGI. This CDR3 region has 15 residues. CDR3 loop: CASSRESSYNSPLHF. The CDR3 nucleotides read TGTGCCAGCAGCAGGGAAAGCTCCTATAATTCACCCCTCCACTTT.

The CDR3 nucleotides are TGTGCCAGCAGCGTTCCGGGACAGGGGGTCCATGGCTACACCTTC. As protein: CASSVPGQGVHGYTF. The rearrangement uses TRBV3-1 (or the pseudogene TRBV3-2) and TRBJ1-2; 11 nucleotides match TRBD1. V lost 5 bases and J lost 6; bases outside the gene matches: 8. In germline, CDR1 is LGHDT, CDR2 YNNKEL (reference sequence). CDR3 length equals 15 residues.

CDR3 coding DNA: TGTGCCAGCAGTGAGGATACAGGGTCACGAGATGGCTACACCTTC. This translates into CASSEDTGSRDGYTF. The J gene is TRBJ1-2, the V gene TRBV2; D is perhaps TRBD1 (6 bases). The CDR3 spans 15 residues. CDR1 and CDR2 (germline): SNHLY, FYNNEI. V was trimmed by 3 bases and J by 6 bases, leaving 17 bases between them. The entire variable domain, with the rest obtained from reference TRBV2 and TRBJ1-2, is as follows: EPEVTQTPSHQVTQMGQEVILRCVPISNHLYFYWYRQILGQKVEFLVSFYNNEISEKSEIFDDQFSVERPDGSNFTLKIRSTKLEDSAMYFCASSEDTGSRDGYTFGSGTRLTVV.

The gene calls are TRBV25-1 and TRBJ1-6; 12 nucleotides match TRBD1. Germline V CDR1 and CDR2: MGHDK, SYGVNS. V lost 6 bases, J lost 10 bases, and 10 bases stayed unmatched. The CDR3 runs 16 residues. CDR3: CASRRSGTGGGSPLHF. The CDR3 region has the DNA TGTGCCAGCAGGAGATCCGGGACAGGGGGCGGATCACCCCTCCACTTT. Together with reference TRBV25-1 and TRBJ1-6, the CDR3 gives the full variable domain: EADIYQTPRYLVIGTGKKITLECSQTMGHDKMYWYQQDPGMELHLIHYSYGVNSTEKGDLSSESTVSRIRTEHFPLTLESARPSHTSQYLCASRRSGTGGGSPLHFGNGTRLTVT.

V gene TRBV6-5 combines with J gene TRBJ2-5, with D maybe TRBD2 (6 bases). The CDR3 is 14 amino acids. Germline lookup yields CDR1 MNHEY and CDR2 SVGAGI. V lost 7 bases, J lost 2 bases, and 14 bases lay in between. CDR3 in DNA: TGTGCCAGCAATGTCGTGGGGGGTCAAGAGACCCAGTACTTC. Translating it yields CASNVVGGQETQYF.

A word on this clone: Germline and junction disagree at one end, which may indicate a read error. V usage is TRBV5-1 and J usage is TRBJ2-1; D possibly corresponds to TRBD2 (7 bases). This CDR3 comprises 16 residues. Germline values: CDR1 SGHRS, CDR2 YFSETQ. CDR3 DNA: TGCGCCAGCAGCTTTAAATTTGGGGGGGCCTATAATGAGCAGTTCTTC. The encoded protein is CASSFKFGGAYNEQFF. The whole variable domain, filled in from reference TRBV5-1 and TRBJ2-1, reads KAGVTQTPRYLIKTRGQQVTLSCSPISGHRSVSWYQQTPGQGLQFLFEYFSETQRNKGNFPGRFSGRQFSNSRSEMNVSTLELGDSALYLCASSFKFGGAYNEQFFGPGTRLTVL.

The CDR3 sequence is CASSEGGTGELFF. The CDR3 coding sequence is TGCGCCAGCAGTGAGGGCGGCACCGGGGAGCTGTTTTTT. The gene calls are TRBV5-1 and TRBJ2-2; perhaps TRBD2 as D (5 bases). The CDR3 covers 13 residues. Trimming removed 5 bases from V and 4 bases from J, with 9 bases in between. Germline loops: CDR1 SGHRS, CDR2 YFSETQ.

The chain couples TRBV11-2 to TRBJ2-7; 7 bases map to TRBD1. CDR3 length equals 16 residues. Germline trimming cut 2 bases from V and 6 bases from J; bases unmatched to any gene: 13. CDR1 and CDR2 from the germline V gene are SGHAT and FQNNGV. The CDR3 nucleotides are TGTGCCAGCAGCTTACACGCGGCCGGACAGGTGGGCGAGCAGTACTTC. It specifies CASSLHAAGQVGEQYF.

The chain links TRBV11-2 to TRBJ1-6; TRBD1 agrees at 9 bases. V gave up 5 bases and J gave up 7 bases; unmatched junction bases: 6. Germline loops: CDR1 SGHAT, CDR2 FQNNGV. CDR3 length: 15 residues. CDR3 protein: CASSPGDRVNSPLHF. The DNA for the CDR3 is TGTGCCAGCAGCCCGGGGGACAGGGTAAATTCACCCCTCCACTTT. Filled out from reference TRBV11-2 and TRBJ1-6, the complete variable domain reads EAGVAQSPRYKIIEKRQSVAFWCNPISGHATLYWYQQILGQGPKLLIQFQNNGVVDDSQLPKDRFSAERLKGVDSTLKIQPAKLEDSAVYLCASSPGDRVNSPLHFGNGTRLTVT.